These T cell receptor beta chains were read from a single sample in a study of blood T cell repertoires in COVID-19. Assay used: immunoSEQ multiplex PCR; TCRdb lists only in-frame clones, some missing. The sample lists 140,000 or so clones, 80% to 85% occurring once. The sequenced sample was peripheral blood. The receptors originated from a human donor in a cohort sampled during active COVID-19. The CDR3 runs from the conserved cysteine through the conserved F or W. Each record gives: D gene, V gene, clone size, J gene, CDR3 protein, CDR3 DNA. D genes are given only for firm matches. A clone size is listed for some rows: how often the clone was seen (once, few, many), or a class if it is expanded.

D: NA; V: TRBV5-1; size: NA; J: TRBJ2-5; CDR3: CASSFGGGGETQYF; DNA: TGCGCCAGCAGCTTTGGGGGAGGCGGGGAGACCCAGTACTTC
D: NA; V: TRBV29-1; size: NA; J: TRBJ1-4; CDR3: CSVNWGGGEKLFF; DNA: TGCAGCGTAAATTGGGGGGGCGGTGAAAAACTGTTTTTT
D: TRBD1; V: TRBV24-1; size: NA; J: TRBJ1-1; CDR3: CATSTGGNTEAFF; DNA: TGTGCCACTAGTACAGGGGGCAATACTGAAGCTTTCTTT
D: NA; V: TRBV7-3; size: NA; J: TRBJ1-1; CDR3: CASSPVHGRNTEAFF; DNA: TGTGCCAGCAGCCCAGTGCATGGCAGGAACACTGAAGCTTTCTTT
D: TRBD1; V: TRBV5-5; size: NA; J: TRBJ2-7; CDR3: CASRFGTASLTQEQYF; DNA: TGTGCCAGCAGGTTTGGGACAGCTTCTCTTACGCAAGAGCAGTACTTC
D: TRBD2; V: TRBV7-2; size: NA; J: TRBJ2-7; CDR3: CASSLRSGGAGSYEQYF; DNA: TGTGCCAGCAGCTTAAGATCCGGGGGGGCCGGGTCCTACGAGCAGTACTTC
D: NA; V: TRBV10-3; size: NA; J: TRBJ2-3; CDR3: CAISDTGGSADTQYF; DNA: TGTGCCATCAGTGACACGGGCGGGTCGGCAGATACGCAGTATTTT
D: TRBD2; V: TRBV2; size: NA; J: TRBJ2-2; CDR3: CASRGTSGGHNTGELFF; DNA: TGTGCCAGCAGAGGGACTAGCGGGGGGCATAACACCGGGGAGCTGTTTTTT
D: NA; V: TRBV7-9; size: NA; J: TRBJ1-1; CDR3: CASSPTSPTEAFF; DNA: TGTGCCAGCAGTCCGACAAGTCCGACTGAAGCTTTCTTT
D: NA; V: TRBV7-2; size: NA; J: TRBJ1-1; CDR3: CASSFQVNTEAFF; DNA: TGTGCCAGCAGTTTCCAGGTGAACACTGAAGCTTTCTTT
D: NA; V: TRBV2; size: few; J: TRBJ1-2; CDR3: CASSEIPTVYGYTF; DNA: TGTGCCAGCAGTGAGATCCCGACAGTATACGGCTACACCTTC
D: NA; V: TRBV19; size: once; J: TRBJ2-4; CDR3: CASSTQDTSNIQYF; DNA: TGTGCCAGTAGTACGCAGGACACCTCAAACATTCAGTACTTC
D: NA; V: TRBV3-1/TRBV3-2; size: NA; J: TRBJ2-5; CDR3: CASSQATGQETQYF; DNA: TGTGCCAGCAGCCAAGCAACAGGGCAAGAGACCCAGTACTTC
D: TRBD1; V: TRBV5-5; size: NA; J: TRBJ1-1; CDR3: CASSSGTGGSNTEAFF; DNA: TGTGCCAGCAGCTCCGGGACAGGGGGCTCTAACACTGAAGCTTTCTTT
D: TRBD1; V: TRBV27; size: once; J: TRBJ1-1; CDR3: CASSSHRGVRAFF; DNA: TGTGCCAGCAGTTCTCACAGGGGGGTGAGGGCTTTCTTT
D: TRBD1; V: TRBV10-3; size: once; J: TRBJ1-2; CDR3: CAISGTGAHYGYTF; DNA: TGTGCCATCAGTGGGACAGGGGCGCACTATGGCTACACCTTC
D: TRBD1; V: TRBV5-3; size: NA; J: TRBJ1-4; CDR3: CARSAGTTGQECPKFNEKLFF; DNA: TGTGCCAGAAGCGCCGGAACTACTGGACAGGAATGCCCGAAGTTCAATGAAAAACTGTTTTTT
D: TRBD1; V: TRBV28; size: NA; J: TRBJ2-2; CDR3: CASSTGQGSRELFF; DNA: TGTGCCAGCAGTACCGGACAGGGGAGCAGGGAGCTGTTTTTT
D: NA; V: TRBV5-1; size: once; J: TRBJ1-3; CDR3: CASRSPGVSGNTIYF; DNA: TGCGCCAGCCGTAGTCCAGGTGTCTCTGGAAACACCATATATTTT
D: TRBD2; V: TRBV7-2; size: NA; J: TRBJ2-4; CDR3: CASSSPSGGFIQYF; DNA: TGTGCCAGCAGCTCGCCTAGCGGGGGGTTCATTCAGTACTTC
D: NA; V: TRBV5-1; size: NA; J: TRBJ2-7; CDR3: CASSLVSGLSYEQYF; DNA: TGCGCCAGCAGCTTGGTTAGTGGACTCTCCTACGAGCAGTACTTC
D: NA; V: TRBV6-1; size: medium-sized; J: TRBJ1-3; CDR3: CASSDLTGNTIYF; DNA: TGTGCCAGCAGTGACCTAACTGGAAACACCATATATTTT
D: TRBD1; V: TRBV2; size: NA; J: TRBJ2-2; CDR3: CASRPGTGYTGELFF; DNA: TGTGCCAGCAGGCCCGGGACAGGTTACACCGGGGAGCTGTTTTTT
D: NA; V: TRBV7-2; size: NA; J: TRBJ2-6; CDR3: CASSPRPGGPGGANVLTF; DNA: TGTGCCAGCAGCCCCCGCCCGGGGGGCCCTGGGGGGGCCAACGTCCTGACTTTC
D: TRBD1; V: TRBV9; size: few; J: TRBJ2-3; CDR3: CASSFRGGPSTDTQYF; DNA: TGTGCCAGCAGTTTCCGAGGGGGCCCTAGCACAGATACGCAGTATTTT
D: NA; V: TRBV4-1; size: NA; J: TRBJ2-1; CDR3: CASSQEKGGGTGYNEQFF; DNA: TGCGCCAGCAGCCAAGAAAAGGGCGGGGGGACAGGGTACAATGAGCAGTTCTTC
D: NA; V: TRBV3-1/TRBV3-2; size: few; J: TRBJ2-1; CDR3: CASSQVNYNEQFF; DNA: TGTGCCAGCAGCCAAGTCAACTACAATGAGCAGTTCTTC
D: TRBD1; V: TRBV5-1; size: NA; J: TRBJ1-2; CDR3: CASSGQGGNYGYTF; DNA: TGCGCCAGCAGTGGACAGGGAGGTAACTATGGCTACACCTTC
D: TRBD1; V: TRBV5-4; size: once; J: TRBJ1-2; CDR3: CASSPGTGRDGYTF; DNA: TGTGCCAGCAGCCCTGGGACAGGACGGGATGGCTACACCTTC
D: NA; V: TRBV7-6; size: NA; J: TRBJ2-1; CDR3: CASSGKGGGSQFF; DNA: TGTGCCAGCAGCGGCAAGGGTGGGGGGTCGCAGTTCTTC
D: NA; V: TRBV3-1/TRBV3-2; size: NA; J: TRBJ2-3; CDR3: CASSQEALRVDTQYF; DNA: TGTGCCAGCAGCCAAGAGGCCCTCCGGGTAGATACGCAGTATTTT
D: NA; V: TRBV2; size: NA; J: TRBJ2-1; CDR3: CASSRDTRNEQFF; DNA: TGTGCCAGCTCCCGGGACACCCGCAATGAGCAGTTCTTC
D: TRBD2; V: TRBV10-1; size: NA; J: TRBJ2-7; CDR3: CASSDTRLGGGFEQYF; DNA: TGCGCCAGCAGCGACACCCGACTCGGCGGGGGGTTCGAGCAGTACTTC
D: TRBD1; V: TRBV5-1; size: many; J: TRBJ2-7; CDR3: CASSYPRDRLYEQYF; DNA: TGCGCCAGCAGCTACCCCCGGGACAGACTCTACGAGCAGTACTTC
D: TRBD1; V: TRBV29-1; size: NA; J: TRBJ2-5; CDR3: CSVEDRGLFETQYF; DNA: TGCAGCGTTGAGGACAGGGGCTTGTTCGAGACCCAGTACTTC
D: TRBD2; V: TRBV29-1; size: NA; J: TRBJ2-3; CDR3: CSVELAGPPSTDTQYF; DNA: TGCAGCGTTGAATTAGCGGGGCCCCCCTCCACAGATACGCAGTATTTT
D: NA; V: TRBV24-1; size: NA; J: TRBJ2-2; CDR3: CATSSGGANTGELFF; DNA: TGTGCCACCAGTTCCGGGGGAGCTAACACCGGGGAGCTGTTTTTT
D: TRBD1; V: TRBV6-5; size: NA; J: TRBJ1-1; CDR3: CASSYSSGGFYTEAFF; DNA: TGTGCCAGCAGTTACTCCTCAGGGGGCTTTTACACTGAAGCTTTCTTT
D: TRBD1; V: TRBV28; size: NA; J: TRBJ1-1; CDR3: CASSPHRTGNTEAFF; DNA: TGTGCCAGCAGTCCCCACCGGACAGGGAACACTGAAGCTTTCTTT
D: TRBD2; V: TRBV3-1/TRBV3-2; size: NA; J: TRBJ2-3; CDR3: CASSQVGGFTDTQYF; DNA: TGTGCCAGCAGCCAAGTCGGGGGGTTCACAGATACGCAGTATTTT
D: NA; V: TRBV21-1; size: once; J: TRBJ1-4; CDR3: CASSNFGDFNEKLFF; DNA: TGTGCCAGCAGCAATTTTGGGGACTTTAATGAAAAACTGTTTTTT
D: NA; V: TRBV2; size: NA; J: TRBJ1-1; CDR3: CASHPSGSGAFF; DNA: TGTGCCAGCCACCCTTCGGGGAGTGGAGCTTTCTTT
D: TRBD1; V: TRBV7-9; size: NA; J: TRBJ2-7; CDR3: CASSFDGQAGQYF; DNA: TGTGCCAGCAGCTTCGACGGACAGGCGGGGCAGTACTTC
D: NA; V: TRBV10-2; size: NA; J: TRBJ1-2; CDR3: CASRAFLDEIGGYTF; DNA: TGCGCCAGCAGGGCTTTTCTAGACGAAATCGGTGGCTACACCTTC
D: TRBD1; V: TRBV5-1; size: few; J: TRBJ1-1; CDR3: CASRRQGDTEAFF; DNA: TGCGCCAGCAGGCGACAGGGAGACACTGAAGCTTTCTTT
D: NA; V: TRBV19; size: once; J: TRBJ2-3; CDR3: CASSFYGQLPDTQYF; DNA: TGTGCCAGTAGTTTTTATGGACAGCTTCCAGATACGCAGTATTTT
D: TRBD1; V: TRBV24-1; size: NA; J: TRBJ1-4; CDR3: CATSDGSGGATNEKLFF; DNA: TGTGCCACCAGTGATGGGTCAGGGGGAGCAACTAATGAAAAACTGTTTTTT